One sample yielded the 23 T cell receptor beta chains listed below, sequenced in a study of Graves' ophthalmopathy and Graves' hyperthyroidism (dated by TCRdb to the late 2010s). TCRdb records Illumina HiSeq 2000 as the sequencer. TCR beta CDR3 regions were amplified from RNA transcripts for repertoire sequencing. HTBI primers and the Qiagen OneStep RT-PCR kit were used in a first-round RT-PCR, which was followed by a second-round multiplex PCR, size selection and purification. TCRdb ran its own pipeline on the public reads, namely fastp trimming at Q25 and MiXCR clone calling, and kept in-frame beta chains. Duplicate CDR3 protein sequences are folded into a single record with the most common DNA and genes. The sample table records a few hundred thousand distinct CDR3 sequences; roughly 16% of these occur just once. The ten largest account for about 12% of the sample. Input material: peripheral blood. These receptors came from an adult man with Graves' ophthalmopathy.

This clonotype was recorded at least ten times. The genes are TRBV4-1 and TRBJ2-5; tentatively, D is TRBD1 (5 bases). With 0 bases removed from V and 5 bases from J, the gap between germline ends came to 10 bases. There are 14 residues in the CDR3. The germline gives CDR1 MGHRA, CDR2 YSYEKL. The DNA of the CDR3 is TGCGCCAGCAGCCAAGAGCCAGGGTTGGAGACCCAGTACTTC. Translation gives CASSQEPGLETQYF.

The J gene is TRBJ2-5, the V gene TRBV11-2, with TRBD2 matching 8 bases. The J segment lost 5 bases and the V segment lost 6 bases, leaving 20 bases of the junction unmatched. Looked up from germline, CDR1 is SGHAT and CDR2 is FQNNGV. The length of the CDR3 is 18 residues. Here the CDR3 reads CASSSSAGSGRGGETQYF. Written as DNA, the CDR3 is TGTGCCAGCAGTTCAAGCGCGGGGAGCGGGAGAGGTGGGGAGACCCAGTACTTC.

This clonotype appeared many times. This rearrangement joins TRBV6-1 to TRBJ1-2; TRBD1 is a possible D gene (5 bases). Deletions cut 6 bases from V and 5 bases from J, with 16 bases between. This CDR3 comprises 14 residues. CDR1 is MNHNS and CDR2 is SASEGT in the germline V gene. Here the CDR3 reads CASRSPGTKYGYTF. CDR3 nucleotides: TGTGCCAGCAGATCCCCAGGGACCAAATATGGCTACACCTTC.

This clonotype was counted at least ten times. As DNA, the CDR3 is TGTGCCAGTTCGATCCAGGCGACTCTGGTTCAGCCCCAGCATTTT. The encoded protein is CASSIQATLVQPQHF. The chain has TRBV19 and TRBJ1-5; D is unclear. Germline V gene sequence: CDR1 LNHDA, CDR2 SQIVND (reference sequence). The CDR3 totals 15 residues. V gave up 8 bases and J gave up 6 bases, with 20 bases separating them.

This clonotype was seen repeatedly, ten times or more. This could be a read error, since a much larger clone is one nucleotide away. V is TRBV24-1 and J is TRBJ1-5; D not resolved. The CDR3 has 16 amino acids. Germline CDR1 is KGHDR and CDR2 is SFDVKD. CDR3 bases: TGTGCCACCAGTGGCCCAAGTTCCGTTAGCAGTCAGCCCCAGCATTTT. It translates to CATSGPSSVSSQPQHF.

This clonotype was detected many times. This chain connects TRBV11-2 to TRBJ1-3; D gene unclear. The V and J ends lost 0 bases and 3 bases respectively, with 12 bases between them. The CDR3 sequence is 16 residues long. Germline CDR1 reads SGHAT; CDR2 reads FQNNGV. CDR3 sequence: CASSLDIGKLGNTIYF. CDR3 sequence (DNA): TGTGCCAGCAGCTTAGATATAGGAAAGCTTGGAAACACCATATATTTT.

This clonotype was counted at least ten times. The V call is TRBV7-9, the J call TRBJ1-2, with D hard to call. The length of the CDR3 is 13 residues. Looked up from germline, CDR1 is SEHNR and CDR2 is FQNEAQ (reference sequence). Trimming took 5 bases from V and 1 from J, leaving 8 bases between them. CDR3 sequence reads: CASSPNFNYGYTF. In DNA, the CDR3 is TGTGCCAGCAGCCCCAATTTTAACTATGGCTACACCTTC.

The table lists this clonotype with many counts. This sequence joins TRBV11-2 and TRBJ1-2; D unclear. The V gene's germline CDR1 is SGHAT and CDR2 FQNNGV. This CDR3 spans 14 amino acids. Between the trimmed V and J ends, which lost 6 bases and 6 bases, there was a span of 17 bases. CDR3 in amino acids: CASSSPRWANGYTF. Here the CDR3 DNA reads TGTGCCAGCAGTTCCCCACGCTGGGCAAATGGCTACACCTTC.

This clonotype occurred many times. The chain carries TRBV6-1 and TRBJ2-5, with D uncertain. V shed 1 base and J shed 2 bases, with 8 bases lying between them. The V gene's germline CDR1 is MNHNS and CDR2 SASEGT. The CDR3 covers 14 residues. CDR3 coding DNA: TGTGCCAGCAGTGAAGGAGGAGTACAAGAGACCCAGTACTTC. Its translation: CASSEGGVQETQYF.

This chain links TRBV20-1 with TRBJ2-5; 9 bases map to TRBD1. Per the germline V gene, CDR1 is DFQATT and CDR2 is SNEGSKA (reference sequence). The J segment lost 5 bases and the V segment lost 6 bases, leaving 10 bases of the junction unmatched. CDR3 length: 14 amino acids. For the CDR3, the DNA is TGCAGTGCCAATCATGGACAGGGGTGGGAGACCCAGTACTTC. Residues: CSANHGQGWETQYF.

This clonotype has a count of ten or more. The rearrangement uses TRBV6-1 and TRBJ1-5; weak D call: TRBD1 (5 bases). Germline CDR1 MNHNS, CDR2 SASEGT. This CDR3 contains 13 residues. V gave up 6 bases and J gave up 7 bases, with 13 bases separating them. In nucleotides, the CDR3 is TGTGCCAGCAGGGGGGAGGCAGGCCAGCCCCAGCATTTT. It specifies CASRGEAGQPQHF.

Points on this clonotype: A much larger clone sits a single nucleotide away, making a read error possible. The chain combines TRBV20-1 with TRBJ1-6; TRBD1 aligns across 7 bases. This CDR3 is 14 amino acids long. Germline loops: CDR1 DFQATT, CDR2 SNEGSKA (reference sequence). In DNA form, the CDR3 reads TGCAGTGGGTGGGCGGGACAGTATAATTCACCCCTCCGCTTT. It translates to CSGWAGQYNSPLRF.

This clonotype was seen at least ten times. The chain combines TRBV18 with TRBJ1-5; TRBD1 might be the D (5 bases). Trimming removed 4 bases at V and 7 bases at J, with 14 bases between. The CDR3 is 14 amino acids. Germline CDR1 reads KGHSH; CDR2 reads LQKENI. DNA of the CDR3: TGTGCCAGCTCACTTAAGACAGAGATACAGCCCCAGCATTTT. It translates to CASSLKTEIQPQHF.

CDR3 protein: CATSRDRVQNYEQYF. CDR3 bases: TGTGCCACCAGCAGAGACAGGGTACAGAACTACGAGCAGTACTTC. This chain uses TRBV15 with TRBJ2-7, with D possibly matching TRBD1 (5 bases). The germline gives CDR1 LNHNV, CDR2 YYDKDF (reference sequence). The V end was cut by 0 bases, the J end by 3 bases, with 12 bases between. This CDR3 is 15 amino acids long. Full variable domain (outside the CDR3, taken from reference TRBV15 and TRBJ2-7): DAMVIQNPRYQVTQFGKPVTLSCSQTLNHNVMYWYQQKSSQAPKLLFHYYDKDFNNEADTPDNFQSRRPNTSFCFLDIRSPGLGDTAMYLCATSRDRVQNYEQYFGPGTRLTVT.

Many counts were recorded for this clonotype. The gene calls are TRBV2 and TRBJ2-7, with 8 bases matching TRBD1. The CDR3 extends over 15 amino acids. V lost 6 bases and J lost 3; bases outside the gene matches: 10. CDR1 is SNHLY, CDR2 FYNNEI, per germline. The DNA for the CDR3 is TGTGCCAGCAGGGAGGACAGGGCAGGAAACTACGAGCAGTACTTC. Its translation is CASREDRAGNYEQYF.

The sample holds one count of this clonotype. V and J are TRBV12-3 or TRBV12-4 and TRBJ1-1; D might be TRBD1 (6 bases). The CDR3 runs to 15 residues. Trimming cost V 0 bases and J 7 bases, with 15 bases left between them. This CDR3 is CASSLARGRGGEAFF. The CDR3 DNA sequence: TGTGCCAGCAGTTTAGCACGGGGGCGCGGAGGTGAAGCTTTCTTT.

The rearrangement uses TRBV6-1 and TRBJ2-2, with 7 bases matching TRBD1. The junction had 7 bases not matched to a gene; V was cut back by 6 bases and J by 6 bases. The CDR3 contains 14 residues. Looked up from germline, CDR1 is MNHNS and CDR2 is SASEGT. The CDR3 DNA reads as TGTGCCAGCAGCACCAACAGGGGATCCGGGGAGCTGTTTTTT. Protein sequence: CASSTNRGSGELFF.

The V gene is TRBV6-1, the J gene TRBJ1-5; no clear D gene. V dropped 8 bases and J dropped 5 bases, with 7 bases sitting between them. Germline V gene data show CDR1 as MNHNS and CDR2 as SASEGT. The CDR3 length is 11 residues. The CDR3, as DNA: TGTGCCAGCGGCGAATATCAGCCCCAGCATTTT. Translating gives CASGEYQPQHF.

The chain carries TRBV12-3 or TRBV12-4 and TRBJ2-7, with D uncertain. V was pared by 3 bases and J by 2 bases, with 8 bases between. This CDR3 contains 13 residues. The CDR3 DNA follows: TGTGCCAGCAGTTTCAAGGCAGCCTACGAGCAGTACTTC. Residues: CASSFKAAYEQYF.

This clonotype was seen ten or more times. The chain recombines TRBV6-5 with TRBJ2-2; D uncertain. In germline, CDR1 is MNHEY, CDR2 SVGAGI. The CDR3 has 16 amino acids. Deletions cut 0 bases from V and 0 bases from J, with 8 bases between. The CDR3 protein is CASSYSFDPNTGELFF. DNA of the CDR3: TGTGCCAGCAGTTACTCGTTTGATCCGAACACCGGGGAGCTGTTTTTT.

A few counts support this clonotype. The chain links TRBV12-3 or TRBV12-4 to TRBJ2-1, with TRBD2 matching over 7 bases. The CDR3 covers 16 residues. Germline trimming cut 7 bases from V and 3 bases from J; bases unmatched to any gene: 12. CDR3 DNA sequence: TGTGCCAGCACATTCGGGCCTAGCGGAGACTACAATGAGCAGTTCTTC. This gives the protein CASTFGPSGDYNEQFF.

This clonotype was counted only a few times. The CDR3 loop is CASSVASTANTGELFF. The CDR3, as DNA: TGTGCCAGCAGCGTAGCTTCAACAGCGAACACCGGGGAGCTGTTTTTT. The rearrangement uses TRBV9 and TRBJ2-2; D gene unclear. V dropped 0 bases and J dropped 0 bases, with 9 bases sitting between them. Germline V gene data show CDR1 as SGDLS and CDR2 as YYNGEE. The CDR3 consists of 16 residues. Full variable domain (outside the CDR3, taken from reference TRBV9 and TRBJ2-2): DSGVTQTPKHLITATGQRVTLRCSPRSGDLSVYWYQQSLDQGLQFLIQYYNGEERAKGNILERFSAQQFPDLHSELNLSSLELGDSALYFCASSVASTANTGELFFGEGSRLTVL.

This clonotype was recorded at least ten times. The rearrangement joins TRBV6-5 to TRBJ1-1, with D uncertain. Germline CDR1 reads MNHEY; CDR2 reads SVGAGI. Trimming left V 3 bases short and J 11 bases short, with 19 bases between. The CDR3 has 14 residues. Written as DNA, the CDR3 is TGTGCCAGCAGTTATTTTGGGGTAGGAGGTGCCGCTTTCTTT. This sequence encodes CASSYFGVGGAAFF.